This is a list of T cell receptor beta chains from one sample in a study of preoperative IRX-2 immunotherapy in early breast cancer. Only in-frame clones appear in the TCRdb table, and some are missing; sequencing was by immunoSEQ multiplex PCR. In the table there are 30,000 to 35,000 clones, 83% of which are singletons. Specimen: lymph node tissue, collected from a patient treated with IRX-2 immunotherapy. The receptors were gathered from a human donor with breast cancer. The CDR3 runs from the conserved cysteine through the conserved F or W.

len,v_gene,CDR3aa
14,TRBV28,CASRASLGDHEAFF
13,TRBV19,CASSIALRNEQFF
15,TRBV30,CACRSGGEWVSGYTF
15,TRBV19,CASSNVPSMNTEAFF
15,TRBV29-1,CSVEGHGTSTDTQYF
20,TRBV30,CAWSDLPPGLRSSYNSPLHF
19,TRBV6-8,CASSYPGYRTGGNTGELFF
14,TRBV10-3,CAIMGIAGETEQFF
14,TRBV15,CATSSPWATDTQYF
14,TRBV19,CASSIATGVYEQYF
13,TRBV19,CASSAGGPYEQYF
16,TRBV7-1,CASSYLGLTGGNTIYF
16,TRBV19,CASSTARTSAEGKQYF
15,TRBV28,CASSPSSRQGFGYTF
18,TRBV5-1,CASSTGLAGGSSYNEQFF
12,TRBV1,CTSSQEVEKLFF
15,TRBV19,CASSLWTGNTGELFF
19,TRBV18,CASSPTWTSGSLAKNIQYF
13,TRBV18,CASSPAGINEQFF
16,TRBV6-8,CASSPATGAANTEAFF
14,TRBV6-8,CASSIQGARTEAFF
15,TRBV19,CASSTQGSGANVLTF
13,TRBV10-3,CAMIAGDWNTIYF
14,TRBV18,CASSPRGSDTEAFF
15,TRBV14,CASSRAYGGGETQYF
16,TRBV28,CASSSPGQRVYNEQFF
15,TRBV11-3,CASSLLQTVHRPQHF
15,TRBV5-1,CASSTGQTSSYEQYF
16,TRBV28,CASSLGVEGENTEAFF
15,TRBV6-8,CAISAQRGVNYGYTF
17,TRBV6-8,CASSFPLYSGGGYEQYF
13,TRBV28,CASSLGTGHEQYF
14,TRBV19,CASSPHAWVNEQFF
15,TRBV19,CASSILQGIGYGYTF
16,TRBV5-1,CASSLEWRELVDTQYF
16,TRBV19,CASRLAGAPPTNTQYF
14,TRBV6-8,CASSYGTGTYGYTF
15,TRBV18,CASSPDRANTGELFF
13,TRBV10-3,CASSSPDNSPQHF
14,TRBV18,CASSPPGGRDGYTF
13,TRBV18,CASSQQADYGYTF
19,TRBV28,CASSSRSGLPGRRSYEQYF
13,TRBV6-8,CACLRAQNTEAFF